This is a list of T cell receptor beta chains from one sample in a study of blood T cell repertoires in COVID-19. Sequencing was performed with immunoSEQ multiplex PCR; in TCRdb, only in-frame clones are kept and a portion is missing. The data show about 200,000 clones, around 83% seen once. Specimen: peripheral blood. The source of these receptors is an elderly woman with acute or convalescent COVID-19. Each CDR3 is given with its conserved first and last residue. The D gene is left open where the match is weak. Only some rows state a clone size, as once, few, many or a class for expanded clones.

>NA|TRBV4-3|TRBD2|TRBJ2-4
TGCGCCAGCAGCCCATATAGGACTAGCGGAAAAGGGAGTGAAAACATTCAGTACTTC
CASSPYRTSGKGSENIQYF
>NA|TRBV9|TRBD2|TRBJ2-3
TGTGCCAGCAGCGTTGAGGGAGCGGGGGCGCAGTATTTT
CASSVEGAGAQYF
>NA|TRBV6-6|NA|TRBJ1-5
TGTGCCAGCAGTAAGCGGGAAGGTCAGCCCCAGCATTTT
CASSKREGQPQHF
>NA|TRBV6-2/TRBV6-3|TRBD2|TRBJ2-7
TGTGCCAGCAGCTGGCCGGGACTAGCAGTCTACGAGCAGTACTTC
CASSWPGLAVYEQYF
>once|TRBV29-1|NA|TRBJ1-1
TGCAGCGGAGGGGAGGAGGGCACTGAAGCTTTCTTT
CSGGEEGTEAFF
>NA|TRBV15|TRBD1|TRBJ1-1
TGTGCCACCAGCAGAGTGCGACAGGGGAACACTGAAGCTTTCTTT
CATSRVRQGNTEAFF
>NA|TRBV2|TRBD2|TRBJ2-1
TGTGCCAGCAGCTCACTAGCGGGAGGCTACAATGAGCAGTTCTTC
CASSSLAGGYNEQFF
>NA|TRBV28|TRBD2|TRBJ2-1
TGTGCCAGCATAGGGACTAGCGGGAGAAGTTATGAGCAGTTCTTC
CASIGTSGRSYEQFF
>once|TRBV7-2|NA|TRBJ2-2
TGTGCCAGCAGCCGTGTTAACACCGGGGAGCTGTTTTTT
CASSRVNTGELFF
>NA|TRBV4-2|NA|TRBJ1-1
TGTGCCAGCAGCCAAGATTCAGGACAGTACACTGAAGCTTTCTTT
CASSQDSGQYTEAFF
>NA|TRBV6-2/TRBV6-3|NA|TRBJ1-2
TGTGCCAGCAGTGCTCCGGACAGTAGGTCGGTTAACTATGGCTACACCTTC
CASSAPDSRSVNYGYTF
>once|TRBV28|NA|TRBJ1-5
TGTGCCAGCAGCACAGGGCTTAGCAATCAGCCCCAGCATTTT
CASSTGLSNQPQHF
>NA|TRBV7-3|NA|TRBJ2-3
TGTGCCAGCGGCCTAACCGGGACTTTTCCTACAGATACGCAGTATTTT
CASGLTGTFPTDTQYF
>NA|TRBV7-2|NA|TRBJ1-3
TGTGCCAGCAGCTTAGGCGGTGGTGCTGGAAACACCATATATTTT
CASSLGGGAGNTIYF
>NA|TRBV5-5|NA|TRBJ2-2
TGTGCCAGCAGCCGCTTTCGGACAGAAAACACCGGGGAGCTGTTTTTT
CASSRFRTENTGELFF
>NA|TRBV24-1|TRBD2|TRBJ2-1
TGTGCCACCAGCGGGACTAGGGGCAATGAGCAGTTCTTC
CATSGTRGNEQFF
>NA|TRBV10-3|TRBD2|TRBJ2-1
TGTGCCATCAGTGAGCAACTAGCGGGAGTTGGGAATGAGCAGTTCTTC
CAISEQLAGVGNEQFF
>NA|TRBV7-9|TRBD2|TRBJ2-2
TGTGCCAGCAGCTTAGATTGGGACTACCAGAGTGGGGAGCTGTTTTTT
CASSLDWDYQSGELFF
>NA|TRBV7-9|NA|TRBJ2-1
TGTGCCAGCGGAGCCGGGATCTCCTTTTCACAAGAGCAGTTCTTC
CASGAGISFSQEQFF
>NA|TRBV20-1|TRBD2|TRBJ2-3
TGCAGTGCTAGTCGACTAGCGGGAGGGCTAGATACGCAGTATTTT
CSASRLAGGLDTQYF
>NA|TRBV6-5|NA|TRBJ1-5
TGTGCCAGCAGGGCCGGGACAAGAAATCAGCCCCAGCATTTT
CASRAGTRNQPQHF
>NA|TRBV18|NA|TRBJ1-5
TGTGCCAGCTCACCACCGGGGAACAGGGCTAATCAGCCCCAGCATTTT
CASSPPGNRANQPQHF
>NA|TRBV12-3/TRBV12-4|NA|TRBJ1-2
TGTGCCAGCAGAAATCTGGCGGGGGGCTACACCTTC
CASRNLAGGYTF
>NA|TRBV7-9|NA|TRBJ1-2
TGTGCCAGCAGCTTGGGGAGCAGGCAATATGGCTACACCTTC
CASSLGSRQYGYTF
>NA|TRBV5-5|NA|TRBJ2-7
TGTGCCAGCAGCTCGGGGATCTGGGGTCCGGGCGAGCAGTACTTC
CASSSGIWGPGEQYF
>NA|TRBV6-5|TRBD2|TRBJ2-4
TGTGCCAGCAGTTCCCGGGGGGACGACATTCAGTACTTC
CASSSRGDDIQYF
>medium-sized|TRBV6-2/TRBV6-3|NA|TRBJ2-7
TGTGCCAGCAGTCGAGATCCCTACGAGCAGTACTTC
CASSRDPYEQYF
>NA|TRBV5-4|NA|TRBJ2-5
TGTGCCAGCGCGGCAGGGTATAACCAAGAGACCCAGTACTTC
CASAAGYNQETQYF
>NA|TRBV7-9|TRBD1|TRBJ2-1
TGTGCCAGCAGCTTTGACAGGGGATCCTACAATGAGCAGTTCTTC
CASSFDRGSYNEQFF
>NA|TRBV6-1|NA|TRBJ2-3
TGTGCCAGCAGTGATGGGAGATACACAGATACGCAGTATTTT
CASSDGRYTDTQYF
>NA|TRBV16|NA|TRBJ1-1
TGTGCCAGCAGCACCCTCGCAGGCCTGACTGAAGCTTTCTTT
CASSTLAGLTEAFF
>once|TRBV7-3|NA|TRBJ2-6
TGTGCCAGCACCGGAGCAAACTCTGGGGCCAACGTCCTGACTTTC
CASTGANSGANVLTF
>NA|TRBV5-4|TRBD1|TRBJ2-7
TGTGCCAGCAGCCCGGACGAAAACAGGGGCTACGAGCAGTACTTC
CASSPDENRGYEQYF
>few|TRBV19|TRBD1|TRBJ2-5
TGTGCCAGTAGTAAGGGACAGGCCCGGGATCAAGAGACCCAGTACTTC
CASSKGQARDQETQYF
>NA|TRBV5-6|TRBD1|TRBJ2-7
TGTGCCAGCAGCTTGGTACCCGGACAGGGGTACGAGCAGTACTTC
CASSLVPGQGYEQYF
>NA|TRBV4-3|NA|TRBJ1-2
TGCGCCAGCAGCCAAGATCCGACAGCGTCTCCAGGCTACACCTTC
CASSQDPTASPGYTF
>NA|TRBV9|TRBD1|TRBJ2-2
TGTGCCAGCAGCGTAAGACAGGGTAACGGGGAGCTGTTTTTT
CASSVRQGNGELFF
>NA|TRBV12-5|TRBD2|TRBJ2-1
TGTGCTAGTGGTTTTCCGACTAGCGGCCACTACAATGAGCAGTTCTTC
CASGFPTSGHYNEQFF
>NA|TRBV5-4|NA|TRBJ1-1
TGTGCCAGCAGCCCTGGCGGGGGGCGGATGTTGGCTGAAGCTTTCTTT
CASSPGGGRMLAEAFF
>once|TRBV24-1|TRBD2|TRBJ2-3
TGTGCCACCAGTGAACTAGCGGGCGGCACAGATACGCAGTATTTT
CATSELAGGTDTQYF
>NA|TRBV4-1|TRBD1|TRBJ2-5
TGCGCCAGCAGCCAGTGGGACAGCACAGTTCAAGAGACCCAGTACTTC
CASSQWDSTVQETQYF
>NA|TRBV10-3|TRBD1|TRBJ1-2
TGTGCCATCAGTCTAGGACAGGGCACTTACTATGGCTACACCTTC
CAISLGQGTYYGYTF
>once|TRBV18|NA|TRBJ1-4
TGTGCCAGCTCACCCCGACAGATTAATGAAAAACTGTTTTTT
CASSPRQINEKLFF
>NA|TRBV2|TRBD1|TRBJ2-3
TGTGCCAGCAGTGATGCCAGGACAGGGACAGATACGCAGTATTTT
CASSDARTGTDTQYF
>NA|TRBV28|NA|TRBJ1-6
TGTGCCAGCAGTTCCCGGCGGTATAATTCACCCCTCCACTTT
CASSSRRYNSPLHF